A single sample is the source of the 16 T cell receptor beta chains below, sequenced in a study of identical twins. TCRdb redid the calling of the 5' RACE reads with MiXCR, one entry per CDR3 protein. Among about 100,000 distinct CDR3 sequences, 5.5% to 7% were seen once, and the ten largest hold 10% to 15%. Specimen: memory T cells sorted from blood. The origin of the receptors is a woman in her forties or fifties in good health.

At least ten counts were recorded for this clonotype. V and J are TRBV5-1 and TRBJ2-3, with 8 bases that match TRBD2. V was clipped by 3 bases and J by 8 bases; unmatched bases: 5. Germline-derived CDR1 and CDR2 are SGHRS and YFSETQ. CDR3 size: 13 residues. The CDR3 bases are TGCGCCAGCAGCTCGACCGGACTAGCTACGCAGTATTTT. Its protein product is CASSSTGLATQYF.

This clonotype has at least ten counts. This chain joins TRBV14 and TRBJ1-6; D is ambiguous. CDR3 length equals 15 residues. Germline V gene sequence: CDR1 SGHDN, CDR2 FVKESK. V lost 0 bases and J lost 10, with 13 bases in between. For the CDR3, the DNA is TGTGCCAGCAGCCAAGATTTGGGCGGCAAATCACCCCTCCACTTT. It translates to CASSQDLGGKSPLHF.

This clonotype was recorded at least ten times. V is TRBV2 and J is TRBJ2-7; 7 nucleotides agree with TRBD1. J lost 0 bases, V lost 6 bases, and 5 bases had no gene match. The CDR3 consists of 14 residues. Looked up from germline, CDR1 is SNHLY and CDR2 is FYNNEI. The CDR3 DNA sequence: TGTGCCAGCAGCGGGACAGACTACTCCTACGAGCAGTACTTC. Its protein product is CASSGTDYSYEQYF.

A few counts support this clonotype. The V and J genes are TRBV2 and TRBJ2-1; 8 positions agree with TRBD2. The germline CDR1 and CDR2 sequences are SNHLY and FYNNEI. Trimming took 3 bases from V and 2 from J; bases not matched to a gene: 6. This CDR3 contains 16 residues. The CDR3 loop reads CASSDEREIPYNEQFF. Written as DNA, the CDR3 is TGTGCCAGCAGTGACGAGCGGGAGATCCCCTACAATGAGCAGTTCTTC.

Many counts were recorded for this clonotype. The chain has TRBV20-1 and TRBJ2-5; 8 bases are shared with TRBD2. Germline V gives CDR1 DFQATT, CDR2 SNEGSKA (reference sequence). V was clipped by 2 bases and J by 4 bases; unmatched bases: 6. This CDR3 contains 14 residues. Written as DNA, the CDR3 is TGCAGTGCTAGACTCCCGGGGGGGCTAGAGACCCAGTACTTC. It yields the protein CSARLPGGLETQYF.

At least ten counts were recorded for this clonotype. The chain has TRBV5-6 and TRBJ2-7; 8 bases agree with TRBD1. From germline, CDR1 is SGHDT and CDR2 YYEEEE. J lost 3 bases, V lost 2 bases, and 10 bases had no gene match. The CDR3 extends over 16 amino acids. CDR3 nucleotide sequence: TGTGCCAGCAGCTTCGGGGCAGGGGGCGGAATCTACGAGCAGTACGTC. It codes for CASSFGAGGGIYEQYV.

The J gene is TRBJ1-5, the V gene TRBV15; D is unclear. The germline V gene encodes CDR1 LNHNV and CDR2 YYDKDF (reference sequence). V lost 0 bases, J lost 5 bases, and 2 bases lay in between. The CDR3 totals 12 residues. DNA of the CDR3: TGTGCCACCAGCAGAGACTATCAGCCCCAGCATTTT. The encoded protein is CATSRDYQPQHF.

This clonotype was seen at least ten times. The CDR3 spells CASSEPGATEAFF. CDR3 coding DNA: TGTGCCAGCAGTGAACCAGGGGCGACTGAAGCTTTCTTT. The rearrangement joins TRBV25-1 to TRBJ1-1; weak D call: TRBD1 (6 bases). In germline, CDR1 is MGHDK, CDR2 SYGVNS. The V end was cut by 2 bases, the J end by 5 bases, with 9 bases between. This CDR3 is 13 amino acids long.

The table lists this clonotype with many counts. The chain recombines TRBV6-5 with TRBJ2-2, with D unclear. From germline, CDR1 is MNHEY and CDR2 SVGAGI. V was clipped by 10 bases and J by 2 bases, with 14 bases between them. The CDR3 is 14 amino acids. CDR3 region: CATRDGPNTGELFF. CDR3 nucleotide sequence: TGTGCCACTCGCGATGGGCCCAACACCGGGGAGCTGTTTTTT.

This clonotype was observed at least ten times. This chain uses TRBV20-1 with TRBJ2-1; 11 positions match TRBD2. The trim removed 3 bases at V and 7 bases at J, leaving 8 bases unmatched. This CDR3 has 15 amino acids. CDR1 and CDR2 (germline): DFQATT, SNEGSKA (reference sequence). The CDR3 DNA follows: TGCAGTGCTAGGAAACTAGCGGGAGTCATGAATGAGCAGTTCTTC. Protein product: CSARKLAGVMNEQFF.

The chain combines TRBV4-1 with TRBJ2-3; 9 bases fit TRBD2. The CDR3 totals 16 residues. V trimming: 7 bases; J trimming: 0 bases; junction bases outside the gene matches: 8. Germline CDR1 is MGHRA and CDR2 is YSYEKL. CDR3 coding DNA: TGCGCCAGCACGGCTAGCGGGGACGCCAGCACAGATACGCAGTATTTT. This encodes CASTASGDASTDTQYF.

This clonotype was detected ten times or more. This chain joins TRBV12-3 or TRBV12-4 and TRBJ2-2; 7 bases map to TRBD1. V dropped 5 bases and J dropped 2; count of bases not matched to a gene: 5. The CDR3 has 15 amino acids. The DNA for the CDR3 is TGTGCCAGCAGTCTGGGACAGCCAAACACCGGGGAGCTGTTTTTT. Translated: CASSLGQPNTGELFF.

This clonotype was picked up many times. The gene calls are TRBV5-1 and TRBJ1-1; D remains ambiguous. With 2 bases removed from V and 0 bases from J, the gap between germline ends came to 8 bases. The V gene's germline CDR1 is SGHRS and CDR2 YFSETQ. CDR3 length: 14 amino acids. CDR3: CASSLMVLNTEAFF. DNA for the CDR3: TGCGCCAGCAGCTTAATGGTGCTGAACACTGAAGCTTTCTTT.

This clonotype was seen ten or more times. The CDR3 loop is CATSDFTSGGNTQYF. CDR3 DNA sequence: TGTGCCACCAGTGATTTCACTAGTGGGGGTAATACGCAGTATTTT. The chain combines TRBV24-1 with TRBJ2-3; D is possibly TRBD1 or TRBD2 (5 bases each). Deletions cut 1 base from V and 7 bases from J, with 14 bases between. The germline V gene encodes CDR1 KGHDR and CDR2 SFDVKD. The CDR3 length is 15 residues.

This clonotype was seen more than once but under ten times. CDR3 sequence (DNA): TGTGCCAGTAGTATGACCGGGACAAAGAACACTGAAGCTTTCTTT. This gives the protein CASSMTGTKNTEAFF. The gene calls are TRBV19 and TRBJ1-1; D may be TRBD1 (6 bases). Germline V gives CDR1 LNHDA, CDR2 SQIVND (reference sequence). The V end lost 3 bases, the J end lost 1 base, and 12 bases lay between the germline ends. The CDR3 is 15 residues long.

This clonotype was detected ten times or more. V usage is TRBV2 and J usage is TRBJ2-1; tentatively, D is TRBD2 (5 bases). Germline CDR1 reads SNHLY; CDR2 reads FYNNEI. This CDR3 region has 12 residues. Deletions cut 4 bases from V and 7 bases from J, with 8 bases between. The CDR3 region is CASSGGFNEQFF. In DNA form, the CDR3 reads TGTGCCAGCAGTGGAGGGTTTAATGAGCAGTTCTTC.